The subject of this entry is one T cell receptor beta chain. The data belong to a study of blood T cell repertoires in COVID-19. Study at large: Sample material is recorded as cDNA or gDNA derived from T cells, B-cell-depleted T cells, or PBMCs.

Cohort 3 recovery required two negative PCRs, clearance, or symptom resolution. The method was immunoSEQ multiplex PCR; TCRdb's version includes in-frame clones alone and lacks a portion of them. The table has around 190,000 clones, 75% to 85% seen once. The germline V and J ends were trimmed by 3 bases and 5 bases, with 8 bases remaining between them. Looked up from germline, CDR1 is LNHDA and CDR2 is SQIVND (reference sequence). The CDR3 is 14 residues long. The receptor was derived from a man in his forties who had recovered from COVID-19. Sequencing used PBMCs or T cells enriched from blood (not recorded which). J is TRBJ1-6 and V is TRBV19; no definite D call. The CDR3 reads CASSIGNNNSPLHF. The CDR3 DNA reads TGTGCCAGTAGTATCGGGAATAATAATTCACCCCTCCACTTT.